The 3 T cell receptor beta chains below come from one sample, sequenced in a study of identifying expanded T cells in peripheral blood. Repertoires were generated with immunoSEQ multiplex PCR, while TCRdb's copy carries only in-frame clones and drops some. The table has more than 85,000 clones, roughly 88% seen once. Sequencing input: blood. All receptors come from a person between 18 and 70 years old in good health.

The chain couples TRBV7-2 to TRBJ1-4; 8 bases are a match to TRBD1. V dropped 0 bases and J dropped 1; count of bases not matched to a gene: 10. Looked up from germline, CDR1 is SGHTA and CDR2 is FQGNSA. This CDR3 region has 19 residues. The CDR3 sequence: CASSLAAPGTGETNEKLFF. DNA for the CDR3: TGTGCCAGCAGCTTAGCTGCCCCCGGGACAGGAGAAACTAATGAAAAACTGTTTTTT.

This clone occurred once. This chain joins TRBV29-1 and TRBJ2-3; D might be TRBD1 (6 bases). Germline V gene lookup returns CDR1 SQVTM and CDR2 ANQGSEA. V lost 8 bases and J lost 4, with 16 bases in between. CDR3 size: 13 residues. The CDR3 DNA sequence: TGCAGCTCCTCGGGGCAGGGGTCAGATACGCAGTATTTT. Encoded protein: CSSSGQGSDTQYF.

The chain employs TRBV9 and TRBJ2-1, with 8 bases that match TRBD1. J was trimmed by 3 bases and V by 4 bases; bases with no gene match: 9. The CDR3 sequence is 16 residues long. Per the germline V gene, CDR1 is SGDLS and CDR2 is YYNGEE. This chain's CDR3 is CASSPRTGSIYNEQFF. The CDR3 bases are TGTGCCAGCAGCCCACGGACAGGGTCCATCTACAATGAGCAGTTCTTC.